The clone carrying this T cell receptor (beta chain) was observed a handful of times. The target antigen is unknown. The data stem from a study of blood T cells in healthy people across ages. At least 7 million PBMCs were isolated per sample. Findings and limits, study-wide: Estimates of diversity drawn from one million T cells were considered underestimates. In long-lived donors, naive CD4+ cell counts and diversity exceeded those of aged donors. In these data, TCR beta diversity tracked strongly with naive T cell percentage.

Next came a second PCR, run for about 7 to 12 cycles, which used a sample-barcoded 5' primer along with a J-beta primer mix. TCRdb passed the 5' RACE reads through MiXCR, listing each CDR3 protein once. The sample lists about 720,000 distinct CDR3 sequences; 20% to 25% were seen once. The sequence was obtained from a man aged 65 to 85 in good health. Input material: blood.

CDR3 in amino acids: CASTAGSRNTEAFF. CDR3 nucleotides: TGTGCCAGCACGGCAGGGTCCCGAAACACTGAAGCTTTCTTT. The chain uses TRBV7-9 and TRBJ1-1, with D maybe TRBD1 (5 bases). The length of the CDR3 is 14 residues. Germline V gene data show CDR1 as SEHNR and CDR2 as FQNEAQ (reference sequence). The ends were cut back, 7 bases at V and 2 bases at J, with 14 bases in the middle. Supplemented by reference TRBV7-9 and TRBJ1-1, the full variable domain reads DTGVSQNPRHKITKRGQNVTFRCDPISEHNRLYWYRQTLGQGPEFLTYFQNEAQLEKSRLLSDRFSAERPKGSFSTLEIQRTEQGDSAMYLCASTAGSRNTEAFFGQGTRLTVV.